In this sample, the clone carrying this T cell receptor beta chain turned up many times. The antigen is unknown. Germline and junction disagree at one end, which may indicate a read error. The sample comes from a study of T cell repertoires in cytomegalovirus infection. The CDR3 is 15 amino acids. One entry per CDR3 protein, called by TCRdb with MiXCR from the reads. The sample records 500,000 to 600,000 distinct CDR3 sequences, approximately 15% being singletons. Study outcomes and limitations: In two of eight donors, the top clonotype was HLA-C-restricted CMV-specific.

This clonotype was sampled from a human donor in good health (CMV status not recorded). Some clones in this sample may be carry-over from other donors' samples. The chain couples TRBV12-3 or TRBV12-4 to TRBJ2-1; the match to TRBD1 covers 10 bases. Sequencing used CD8+ T cells from PBMCs. CDR3 DNA: TGTGCCAGCAATTTACCGGGACAGGGGTCCCATGAGCAGTTCTTC. Residues: CASNLPGQGSHEQFF.